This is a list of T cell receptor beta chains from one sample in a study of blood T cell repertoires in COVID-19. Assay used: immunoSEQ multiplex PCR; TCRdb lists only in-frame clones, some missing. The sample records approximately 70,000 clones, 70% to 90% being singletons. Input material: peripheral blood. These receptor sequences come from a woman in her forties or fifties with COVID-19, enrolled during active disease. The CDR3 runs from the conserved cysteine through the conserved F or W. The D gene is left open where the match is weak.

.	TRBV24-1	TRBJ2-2	CATTQGGTGELFF
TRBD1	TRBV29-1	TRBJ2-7	CSGGDRSYEQYF
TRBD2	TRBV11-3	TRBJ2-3	CASSSGLAGVGTDTQYF
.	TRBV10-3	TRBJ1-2	CAISEESWAYGYGYTF
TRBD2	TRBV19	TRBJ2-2	CASSLLLLAGAATGELFF
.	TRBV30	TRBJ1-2	CAWSVLQSYGYTF
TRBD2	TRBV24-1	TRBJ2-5	CATSDSTGLAGLKTQYF
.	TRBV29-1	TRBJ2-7	CSVEAAGEQYF
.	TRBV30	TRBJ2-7	CAWSQGQGYEQYF
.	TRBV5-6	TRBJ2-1	CASSKRRVNEQFF
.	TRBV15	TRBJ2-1	CATSRATMSANEQFF
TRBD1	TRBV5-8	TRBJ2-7	CASSRGTGALYEQYF
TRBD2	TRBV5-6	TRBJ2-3	CASSLRLAADTQYF
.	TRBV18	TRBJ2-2	CASSPSRGPEGDRTGELFF
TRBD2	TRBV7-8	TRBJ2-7	CASRRGGTGYEQYF
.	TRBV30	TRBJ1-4	CAWSVRVTNEKLFF
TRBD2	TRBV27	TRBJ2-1	CASKTSGSLSYNEQFF
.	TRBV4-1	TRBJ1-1	CASSLTPQVNTEAFF
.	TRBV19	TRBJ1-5	CASKKGGESNQPQHF
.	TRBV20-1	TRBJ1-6	CSASIAGSSPLHF
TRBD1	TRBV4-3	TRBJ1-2	CASSQEDRGRSYGYTF
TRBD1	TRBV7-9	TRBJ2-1	CASSLTTGGRHNEQFF
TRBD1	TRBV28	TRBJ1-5	CASSNPTGVGQPQHF
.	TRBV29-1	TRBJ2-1	CSGIQPSSYNEQFF
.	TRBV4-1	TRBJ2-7	CASSQGLDYEQYF
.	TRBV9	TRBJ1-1	CASSTKQGTNTEAFF
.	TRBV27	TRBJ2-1	CASRSPGGRYNEQFF
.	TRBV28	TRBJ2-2	CASSFVNTGELFF
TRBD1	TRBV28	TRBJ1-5	CAQGASNQPQHF
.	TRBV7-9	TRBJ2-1	CASSQPGSYNEQFF
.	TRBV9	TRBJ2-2	CASSVEASDWTGELFF